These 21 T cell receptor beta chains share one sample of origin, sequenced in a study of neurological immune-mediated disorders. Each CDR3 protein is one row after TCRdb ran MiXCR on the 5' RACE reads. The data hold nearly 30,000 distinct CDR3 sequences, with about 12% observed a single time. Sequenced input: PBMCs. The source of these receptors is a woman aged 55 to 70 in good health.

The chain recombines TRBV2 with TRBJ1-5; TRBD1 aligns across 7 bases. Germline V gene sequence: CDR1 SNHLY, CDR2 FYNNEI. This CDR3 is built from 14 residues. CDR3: CANSRDSGNQPQHF. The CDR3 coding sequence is TGTGCTAACAGCAGGGACAGTGGGAATCAGCCCCAGCATTTT.

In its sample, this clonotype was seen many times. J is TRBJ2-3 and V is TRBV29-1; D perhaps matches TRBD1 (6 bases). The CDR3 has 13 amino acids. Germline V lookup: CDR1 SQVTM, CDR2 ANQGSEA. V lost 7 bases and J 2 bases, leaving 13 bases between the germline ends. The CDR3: CSADGDNTDTQYF. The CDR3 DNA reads TGCAGCGCCGACGGGGACAACACAGATACGCAGTATTTT.

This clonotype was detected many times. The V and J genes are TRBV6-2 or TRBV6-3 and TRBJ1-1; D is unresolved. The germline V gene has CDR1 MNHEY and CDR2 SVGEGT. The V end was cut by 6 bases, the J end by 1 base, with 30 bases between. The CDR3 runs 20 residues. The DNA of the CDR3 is TGTGCCAGCAGACCCCTTCTTCGGAACCACCGGGCAGGCCGGAACACTGAAGCTTTCTTT. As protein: CASRPLLRNHRAGRNTEAFF.

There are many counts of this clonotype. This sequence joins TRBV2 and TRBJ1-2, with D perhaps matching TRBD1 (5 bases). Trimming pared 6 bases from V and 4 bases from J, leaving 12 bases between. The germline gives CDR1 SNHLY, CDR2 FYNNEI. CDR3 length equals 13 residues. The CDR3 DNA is TGTGCCAGCAGGGGTATCGGGGGCTATGGCTACACCTTC. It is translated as CASRGIGGYGYTF.

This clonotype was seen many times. The CDR3 loop is CASSLWTTGALRTEAFF. For the CDR3, the DNA is TGTGCCAGCAGCTTATGGACGACAGGGGCTTTACGTACTGAAGCTTTCTTT. This rearrangement joins TRBV7-9 to TRBJ1-1; 8 positions agree with TRBD1. The CDR3 is 17 amino acids. Unmatched junction bases numbered 13, after V lost 2 bases and J lost 5 bases. The germline V gene has CDR1 SEHNR and CDR2 FQNEAQ (reference sequence).

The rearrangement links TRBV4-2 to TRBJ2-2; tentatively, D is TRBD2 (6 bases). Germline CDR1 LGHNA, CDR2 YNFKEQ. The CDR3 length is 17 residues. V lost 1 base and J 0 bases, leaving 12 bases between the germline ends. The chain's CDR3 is CASSQVSQRANTGELFF. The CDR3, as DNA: TGTGCCAGCAGCCAAGTTTCGCAGCGGGCGAACACCGGGGAGCTGTTTTTT.

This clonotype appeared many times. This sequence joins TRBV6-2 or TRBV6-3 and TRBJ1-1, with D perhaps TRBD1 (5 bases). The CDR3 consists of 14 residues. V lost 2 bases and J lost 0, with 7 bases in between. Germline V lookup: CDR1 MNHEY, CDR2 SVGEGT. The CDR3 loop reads CASSYGRVNTEAFF. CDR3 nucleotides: TGTGCCAGCAGTTACGGCAGGGTGAACACTGAAGCTTTCTTT.

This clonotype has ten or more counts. In DNA, the CDR3 is TGTGCCAGCAGAGAGGGGTTCAATCAGCCCCAGCATTTT. This codes for CASREGFNQPQHF. The V gene is TRBV5-5, the J gene TRBJ1-5; tentatively, D is TRBD1 (5 bases). The V end was cut by 5 bases, the J end by 3 bases, with 9 bases between. Per germline, CDR1 SGHKS and CDR2 YYEKEE (reference sequence). CDR3 length: 13 residues.

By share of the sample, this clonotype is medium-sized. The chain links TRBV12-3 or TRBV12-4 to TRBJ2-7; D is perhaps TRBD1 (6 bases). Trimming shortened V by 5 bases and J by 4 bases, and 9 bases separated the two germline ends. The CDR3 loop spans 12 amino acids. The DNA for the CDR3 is TGTGCCAGCAGTCCTACAGGGTACGAGCAGTACTTC. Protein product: CASSPTGYEQYF.

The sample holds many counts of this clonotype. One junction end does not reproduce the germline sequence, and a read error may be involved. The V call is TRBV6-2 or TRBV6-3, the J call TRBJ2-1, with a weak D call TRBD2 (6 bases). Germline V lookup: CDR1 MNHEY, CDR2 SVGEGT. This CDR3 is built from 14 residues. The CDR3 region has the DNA TGTGCCAACAGTTACGGGGGAGTCTACAATGAGCAGTTCTTC. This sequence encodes CANSYGGVYNEQFF.

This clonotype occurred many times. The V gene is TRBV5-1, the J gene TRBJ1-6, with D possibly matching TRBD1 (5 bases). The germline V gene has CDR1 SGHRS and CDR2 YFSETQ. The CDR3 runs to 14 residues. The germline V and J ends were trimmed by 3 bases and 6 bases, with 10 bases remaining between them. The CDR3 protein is CASSWGGGNSPLHF. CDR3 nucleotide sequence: TGCGCCAGCAGCTGGGGGGGGGGTAATTCACCCCTCCACTTT. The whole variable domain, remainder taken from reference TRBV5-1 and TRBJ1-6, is KAGVTQTPRYLIKTRGQQVTLSCSPISGHRSVSWYQQTPGQGLQFLFEYFSETQRNKGNFPGRFSGRQFSNSRSEMNVSTLELGDSALYLCASSWGGGNSPLHFGNGTRLTVT.

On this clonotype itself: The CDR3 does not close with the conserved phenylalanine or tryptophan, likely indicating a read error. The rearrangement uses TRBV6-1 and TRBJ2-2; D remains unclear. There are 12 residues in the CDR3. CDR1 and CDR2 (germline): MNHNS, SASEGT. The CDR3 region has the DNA TGTGCCAGCAGCTATGACACAGGGGAGCTGTTTTCT. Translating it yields CASSYDTGELFS.

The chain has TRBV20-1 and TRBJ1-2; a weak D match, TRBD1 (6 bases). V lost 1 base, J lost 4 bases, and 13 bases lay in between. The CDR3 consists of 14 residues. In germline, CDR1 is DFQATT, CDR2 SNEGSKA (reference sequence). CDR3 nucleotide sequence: TGCAGTGCTAGAGGAGACAGGAGTCCCTATGGCTACACCTTC. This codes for CSARGDRSPYGYTF.

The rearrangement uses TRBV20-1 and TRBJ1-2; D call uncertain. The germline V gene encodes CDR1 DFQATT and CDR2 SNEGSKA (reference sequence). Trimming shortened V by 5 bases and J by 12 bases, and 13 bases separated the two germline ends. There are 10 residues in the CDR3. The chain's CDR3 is CSADLDSNTF. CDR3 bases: TGCAGTGCTGACCTGGATAGTAACACCTTC.

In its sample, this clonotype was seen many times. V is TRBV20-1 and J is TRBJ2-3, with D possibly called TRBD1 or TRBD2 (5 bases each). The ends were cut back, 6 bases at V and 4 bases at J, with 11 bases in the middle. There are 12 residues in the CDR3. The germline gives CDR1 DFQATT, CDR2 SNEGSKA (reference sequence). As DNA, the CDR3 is TGCAGTGCCGAGGGGATGGCAGATACGCAGTATTTT. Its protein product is CSAEGMADTQYF.

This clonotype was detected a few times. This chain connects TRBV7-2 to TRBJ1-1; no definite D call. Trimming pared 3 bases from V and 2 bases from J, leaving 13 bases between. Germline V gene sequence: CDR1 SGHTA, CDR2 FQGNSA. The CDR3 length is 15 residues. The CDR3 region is CASSFVPGRNTEAFF. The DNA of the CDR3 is TGTGCCAGCAGCTTTGTCCCCGGACGAAACACTGAAGCTTTCTTT. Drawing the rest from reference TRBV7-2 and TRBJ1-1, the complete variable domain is GAGVSQSPSNKVTEKGKDVELRCDPISGHTALYWYRQSLGQGLEFLIYFQGNSAPDKSGLPSDRFSAERTGGSVSTLTIQRTQQEDSAVYLCASSFVPGRNTEAFFGQGTRLTVV.

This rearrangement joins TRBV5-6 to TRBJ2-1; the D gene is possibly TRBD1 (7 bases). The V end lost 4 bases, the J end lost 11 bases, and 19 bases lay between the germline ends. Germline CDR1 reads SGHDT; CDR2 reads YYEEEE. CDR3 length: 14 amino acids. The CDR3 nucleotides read TGTGCCAGCAGCCGAGCAGGGGGGTGGGGTAAGCAGTTCTTC. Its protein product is CASSRAGGWGKQFF.

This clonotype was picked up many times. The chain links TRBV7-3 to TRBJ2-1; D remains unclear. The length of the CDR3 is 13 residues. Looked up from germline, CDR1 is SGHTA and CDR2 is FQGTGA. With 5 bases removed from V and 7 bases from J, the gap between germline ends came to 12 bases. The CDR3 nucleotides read TGTGCCAGCAGCCCCCGCGGAAGGAATGAGCAGTTCTTC. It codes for CASSPRGRNEQFF.

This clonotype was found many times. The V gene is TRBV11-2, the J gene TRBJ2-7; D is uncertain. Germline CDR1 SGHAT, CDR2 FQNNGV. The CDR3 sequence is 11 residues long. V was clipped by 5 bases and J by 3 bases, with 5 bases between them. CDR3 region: CASSANYEQYF. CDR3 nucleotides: TGTGCCAGCAGCGCAAACTACGAGCAGTACTTC.

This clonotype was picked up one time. As DNA, the CDR3 is TGTGCCAGCAGTTCTCCGGGCAGGGGGAACACCGGGGAGCTGTTTTTT. Translated: CASSSPGRGNTGELFF. The chain has TRBV28 and TRBJ2-2, with D possibly matching TRBD1 (6 bases). The V gene lost 4 bases and the J gene lost 1 base, with 13 bases spanning the gap. The CDR3 has 16 amino acids. Germline loops: CDR1 MDHEN, CDR2 SYDVKM.

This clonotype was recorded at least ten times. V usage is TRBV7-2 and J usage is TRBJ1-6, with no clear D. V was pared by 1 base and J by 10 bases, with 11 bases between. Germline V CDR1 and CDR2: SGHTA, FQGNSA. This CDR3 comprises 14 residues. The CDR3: CASSLVVGESPLHF. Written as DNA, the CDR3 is TGTGCCAGCAGCTTAGTGGTCGGAGAATCACCCCTCCACTTT.